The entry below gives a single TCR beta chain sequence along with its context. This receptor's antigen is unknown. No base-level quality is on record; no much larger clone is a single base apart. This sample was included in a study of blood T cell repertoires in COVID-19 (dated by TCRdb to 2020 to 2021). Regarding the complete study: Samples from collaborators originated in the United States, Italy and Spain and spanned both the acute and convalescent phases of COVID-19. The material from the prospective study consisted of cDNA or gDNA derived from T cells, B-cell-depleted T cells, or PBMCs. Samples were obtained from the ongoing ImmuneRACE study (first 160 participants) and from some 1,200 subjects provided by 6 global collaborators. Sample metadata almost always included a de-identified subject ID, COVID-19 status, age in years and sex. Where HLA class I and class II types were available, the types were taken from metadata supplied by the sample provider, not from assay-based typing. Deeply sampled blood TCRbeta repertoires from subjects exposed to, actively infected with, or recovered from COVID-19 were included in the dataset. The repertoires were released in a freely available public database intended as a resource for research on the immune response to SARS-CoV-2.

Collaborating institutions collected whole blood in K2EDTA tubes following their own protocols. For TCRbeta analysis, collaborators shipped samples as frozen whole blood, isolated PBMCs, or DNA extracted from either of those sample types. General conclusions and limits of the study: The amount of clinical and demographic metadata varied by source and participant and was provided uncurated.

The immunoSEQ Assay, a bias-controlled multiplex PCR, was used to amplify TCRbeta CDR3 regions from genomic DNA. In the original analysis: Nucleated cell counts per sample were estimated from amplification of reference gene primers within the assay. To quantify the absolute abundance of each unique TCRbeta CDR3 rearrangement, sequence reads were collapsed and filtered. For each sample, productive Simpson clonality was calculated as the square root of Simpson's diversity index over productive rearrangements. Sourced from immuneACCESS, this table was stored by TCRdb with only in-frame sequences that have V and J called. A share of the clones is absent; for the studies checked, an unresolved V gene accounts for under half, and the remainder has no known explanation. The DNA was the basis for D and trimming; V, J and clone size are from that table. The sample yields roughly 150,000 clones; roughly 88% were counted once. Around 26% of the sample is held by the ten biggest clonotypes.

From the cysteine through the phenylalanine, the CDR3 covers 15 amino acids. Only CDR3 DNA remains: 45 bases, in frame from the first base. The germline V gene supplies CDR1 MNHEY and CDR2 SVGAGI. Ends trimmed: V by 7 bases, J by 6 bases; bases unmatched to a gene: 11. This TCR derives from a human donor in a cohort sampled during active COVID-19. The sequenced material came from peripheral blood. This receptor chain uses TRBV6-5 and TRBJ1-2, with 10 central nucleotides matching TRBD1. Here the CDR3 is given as CASTPTRDRGHGYTF. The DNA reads TGTGCCAGCACTCCCACGAGGGACAGGGGCCATGGCTACACCTTC.